The next 20 T cell receptor beta chains were all read from a single sample in a study of blood T cell repertoires in COVID-19 (dated by TCRdb to between 2020 and 2021). Library creation used the immunoSEQ multiplex PCR assay. The table was pulled from immuneACCESS by TCRdb, which kept in-frame rearrangements only. Such tables lose some clones; where checked, under half of the loss comes from unresolved V genes, and the rest has no known cause. This sample gives about 250,000 clones in total; about 85% of them show up just once. Clones ranked in the top ten supply about 3% of the sample. Sequencing was carried out using PBMCs or T cells enriched from blood (not recorded which). Every receptor here comes from a woman aged 45-65 years who had recovered from COVID-19.

This chain uses TRBV28 with TRBJ1-2; 12 bases map to TRBD1. The CDR3 consists of 15 residues. Germline V gene lookup returns CDR1 MDHEN and CDR2 SYDVKM. V dropped 10 bases and J dropped 7; count of bases not matched to a gene: 13. The CDR3 coding sequence is TGTGCCATCCAGGAATCGGGACAGGGGGCGGTTGGCTACACCTTC. Translating it yields CAIQESGQGAVGYTF.

J is TRBJ2-6 and V is TRBV5-8; 11 bases are a match to TRBD2. The CDR3 is made up of 20 amino acids. Germline V gene sequence: CDR1 SGHTS, CDR2 YDEGEE. The trim removed 0 bases at V and 4 bases at J, leaving 12 bases unmatched. The CDR3 here is CASSLDPTSGKVAGANVLTF. CDR3 DNA sequence: TGTGCCAGCAGCTTGGACCCGACTAGCGGGAAAGTCGCCGGGGCCAACGTCCTGACTTTC.

The sample holds one count of this clone. The chain couples TRBV4-3 to TRBJ2-5; 9 positions agree with TRBD1. Trimming at V came to 4 bases and at J to 5 bases, leaving 5 bases not matched to a gene. Germline-derived CDR1 and CDR2 are LGHNA and YSLEER. The CDR3 covers 14 residues. This CDR3 is CASSLGTGWETQYF. The CDR3 region has the DNA TGCGCCAGCAGCCTCGGGACAGGGTGGGAGACCCAGTACTTC.

This chain joins TRBV27 and TRBJ1-5; no definite D call. V lost 4 bases and J 7 bases, leaving 8 bases between the germline ends. This CDR3 comprises 12 residues. CDR1 and CDR2 (germline): MNHEY, SMNVEV (reference sequence). The CDR3 nucleotides read TGTGCCAGCAGTTCCGCGGGACAGCCCCAGCATTTT. Amino acid sequence: CASSSAGQPQHF.

The chain is built from TRBV29-1 and TRBJ2-7; 7 bases are shared with TRBD1. With 2 bases clipped from V and 7 bases from J, the junction kept 8 bases outside the gene matches. Germline CDR1 reads SQVTM; CDR2 reads ANQGSEA. This CDR3 is built from 13 residues. The CDR3 region has the DNA TGCAGCGTTGAAACTAACAGGGGAAGGGAGCAGTACTTC. Protein: CSVETNRGREQYF.

This chain links TRBV6-2 or TRBV6-3 with TRBJ2-5, with D unresolved. The germline V gene has CDR1 MNHEY and CDR2 SVGEGT. The CDR3 has 12 residues. Trimming removed 4 bases from V and 0 bases from J, with 3 bases in between. CDR3 sequence reads: CASSSNQETQYF. CDR3 sequence (DNA): TGTGCCAGCAGTTCCAACCAAGAGACCCAGTACTTC.

With regard to this clone: This same CDR3 is encoded by further DNA sequences in the sample. The rearrangement joins TRBV2 to TRBJ1-1; no reliable D call. V gave up 7 bases and J gave up 5 bases, with 17 bases separating them. The CDR3 spans 14 residues. Per the germline V gene, CDR1 is SNHLY and CDR2 is FYNNEI. The CDR3 region has the DNA TGTGCCAGCACCGGGGATGTTGGAAATACTGAAGCTTTCTTT. Its protein product is CASTGDVGNTEAFF.

On this clone itself: Other DNA variants within this sample encode the same CDR3. The rearrangement joins TRBV20-1 to TRBJ2-1, with 9 positions matching TRBD2. V gave up 3 bases and J gave up 5 bases; unmatched junction bases: 2. Looked up from germline, CDR1 is DFQATT and CDR2 is SNEGSKA (reference sequence). CDR3 length: 13 amino acids. CDR3 region: CSASSGSHNEQFF. DNA for the CDR3: TGCAGTGCTAGTAGCGGGAGCCACAATGAGCAGTTCTTC.

This rearrangement joins TRBV28 to TRBJ1-6, with 8 bases aligning to TRBD1. The CDR3 totals 15 residues. The junction had 8 bases not matched to a gene; V was cut back by 6 bases and J by 7 bases. Germline V gene lookup returns CDR1 MDHEN and CDR2 SYDVKM. The DNA of the CDR3 is TGTGCCAGCAGACCTCAGGGGGCGAGGAATTCACCCCTCCACTTT. Protein product: CASRPQGARNSPLHF.

Comment on this clone: This CDR3 is also generated by other DNA sequences in the sample. V is TRBV5-4 and J is TRBJ2-3; the match to TRBD2 covers 13 bases. This CDR3 is built from 18 residues. With V trimmed by 4 bases and J by 3 bases, 11 bases remained unmatched. Germline V gene sequence: CDR1 SGHNT, CDR2 YYREEE (reference sequence). The CDR3 DNA sequence: TGTGCCAGCAGCCTTAAGACTAGCGGGAGGATGGGTACAGATACGCAGTATTTT. Its protein product is CASSLKTSGRMGTDTQYF.

The chain couples TRBV19 to TRBJ2-5; 15 bases agree with TRBD2. The CDR3 totals 16 residues. With V trimmed by 5 bases and J by 5 bases, 6 bases remained unmatched. Germline lookup yields CDR1 LNHDA and CDR2 SQIVND (reference sequence). The CDR3 DNA sequence: TGTGCCAGTAGTCCCGGACTAGCGGGAGGGTATGAGACCCAGTACTTC. Translated, it gives CASSPGLAGGYETQYF. Supplemented by reference TRBV19 and TRBJ2-5, the full variable domain reads DGGITQSPKYLFRKEGQNVTLSCEQNLNHDAMYWYRQDPGQGLRLIYYSQIVNDFQKGDIAEGYSVSREKKESFPLTVTSAQKNPTAFYLCASSPGLAGGYETQYFGPGTRLLVL.

This clone was detected only once. V gene TRBV19 combines with J gene TRBJ2-1; 12 bases are shared with TRBD2. The junction had 5 bases not matched to a gene; V was cut back by 0 bases and J by 8 bases. There are 16 residues in the CDR3. CDR1 is LNHDA, CDR2 SQIVND, per germline (reference sequence). The CDR3: CASSIDSTSGRYEQFF. The CDR3 DNA follows: TGTGCCAGTAGTATAGATTCTACTAGCGGGAGGTATGAGCAGTTCTTC.

The genes are TRBV19 and TRBJ1-5; TRBD1 matches 9 bases. The CDR3 has 15 amino acids. Germline V gene lookup returns CDR1 LNHDA and CDR2 SQIVND (reference sequence). J lost 8 bases, V lost 5 bases, and 10 bases had no gene match. In DNA form, the CDR3 reads TGTGCCAGTAGTCAAGCCGGGACAGGGAGGAAGCCCCAGCATTTT. It yields the protein CASSQAGTGRKPQHF.

This rearrangement joins TRBV6-4 to TRBJ1-1; D may be TRBD1 (5 bases). CDR3 length: 15 residues. Germline CDR1 MRHNA, CDR2 SNTAGT. Trimming left V 6 bases short and J 3 bases short, with 17 bases between. The CDR3, as DNA: TGTGCCAGCAGGGCACAGGCCGTGGGTTACACTGAAGCTTTCTTT. Translating gives CASRAQAVGYTEAFF.

The chain is built from TRBV27 and TRBJ1-6, with D tentatively TRBD1 (6 bases). Germline-derived CDR1 and CDR2 are MNHEY and SMNVEV (reference sequence). V gave up 5 bases and J gave up 7 bases, with 15 bases separating them. The CDR3 extends over 15 amino acids. CDR3 region: CASSAYREGNSPLHF. CDR3 DNA: TGTGCCAGCAGTGCTTACAGGGAGGGCAATTCACCCCTCCACTTT.

Note on this clone: The junction shows a germline mismatch at one end, possibly a read error. The V call is TRBV7-7, the J call TRBJ1-5, with D maybe TRBD1 (6 bases). The CDR3 contains 19 residues. Germline-derived CDR1 and CDR2 are SSHAT and FNYEAQ (reference sequence). The CDR3 here is CASSFQEGQPFRGNQPQHF. CDR3 bases: TGTGCTAGCAGCTTCCAGGAAGGACAGCCGTTTAGGGGCAATCAGCCCCAGCATTTT.

DNA for the CDR3: TGTGCCAGTAGGGAGACAGCTCACAATCAGCCCCAGCATTTT. Translated: CASRETAHNQPQHF. This rearrangement joins TRBV19 to TRBJ1-5, with D perhaps TRBD1 (5 bases). The CDR3 has 14 residues. CDR1 and CDR2 (germline): LNHDA, SQIVND (reference sequence). V was shortened by 6 bases and J by 3 bases, with 12 bases between the two germline ends.

This clone was picked up one time. The chain employs TRBV9 and TRBJ1-2; D is unclear. CDR1 is SGDLS, CDR2 YYNGEE, per germline. V was cut by 1 base and J by 4 bases, with 8 bases left in between. This CDR3 spans 13 amino acids. This CDR3 is CASSVRETYGYTF. The CDR3 bases are TGTGCCAGCAGCGTACGGGAAACCTATGGCTACACCTTC.

The CDR3 region has the DNA TGTGCCAGCAGCCAGGGGGTGGACTACCAAACCGGGGAGCTGTTTTTT. This sequence encodes CASSQGVDYQTGELFF. The chain links TRBV7-6 to TRBJ2-2; D is possibly TRBD1 (7 bases). V gave up 5 bases and J gave up 5 bases, with 18 bases separating them. The CDR3 runs 16 residues. CDR1 SGHVS and CDR2 FNYEAQ come from the germline V gene. Based on the CDR3 plus reference TRBV7-6 and TRBJ2-2, the full variable domain is GAGVSQSPRYKVTKRGQDVALRCDPISGHVSLYWYRQALGQGPEFLTYFNYEAQQDKSGLPNDRFSAERPEGSISTLTIQRTEQRDSAMYRCASSQGVDYQTGELFFGEGSRLTVL.

The V and J genes are TRBV18 and TRBJ1-1; D is undetermined. This CDR3 has 13 residues. V was clipped by 2 bases and J by 7 bases, with 11 bases between them. CDR1 and CDR2 from the germline V gene are KGHSH and LQKENI. This CDR3 is CASSPSERGEAFF. The CDR3 DNA reads as TGTGCCAGCTCACCAAGCGAGCGCGGTGAAGCTTTCTTT.